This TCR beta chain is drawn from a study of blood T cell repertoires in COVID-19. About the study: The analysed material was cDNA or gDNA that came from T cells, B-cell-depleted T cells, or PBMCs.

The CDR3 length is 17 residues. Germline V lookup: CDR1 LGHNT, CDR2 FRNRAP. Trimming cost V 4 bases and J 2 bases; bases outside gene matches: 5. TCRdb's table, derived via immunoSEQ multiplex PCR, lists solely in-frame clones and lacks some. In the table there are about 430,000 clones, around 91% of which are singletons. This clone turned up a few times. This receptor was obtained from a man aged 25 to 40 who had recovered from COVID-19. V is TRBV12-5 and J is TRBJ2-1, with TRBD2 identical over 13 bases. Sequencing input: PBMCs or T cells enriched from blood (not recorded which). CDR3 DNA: TGTGCTAGTGGTTCTGGACTAGCGGGAGCCGCCTACAATGAGCAGTTCTTC. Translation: CASGSGLAGAAYNEQFF.